Each of the 20 T cell receptor beta chains below was sequenced from the same sample in a study of T cells in Graves' hyperthyroidism and ophthalmopathy. TCR beta CDR3 regions were amplified from RNA transcripts. HTBI primers drove first-round RT-PCR of the TCR CDR3. TCRdb ran MiXCR on the multiplex PCR reads and lists one entry per CDR3 protein. Of fewer than 500,000 distinct CDR3 sequences in the sample, roughly 14% are singletons; the top ten hold about 20%. Sequencing was carried out using blood. The receptor source for this set is a man aged 30 to 45 with Graves' hyperthyroidism that later progressed to Graves' ophthalmopathy.

At least ten counts were recorded for this clonotype. The chain couples TRBV11-2 to TRBJ2-7; maybe TRBD2 (6 bases). The CDR3 has 13 amino acids. Germline lookup yields CDR1 SGHAT and CDR2 FQNNGV. V was trimmed by 5 bases and J by 0 bases, leaving 8 bases between them. The CDR3 DNA is TGTGCCAGCAGCCAGACTAGCTCCTACGAGCAGTACTTC. It specifies CASSQTSSYEQYF. Full variable domain (rest looked up from reference TRBV11-2 and TRBJ2-7): EAGVAQSPRYKIIEKRQSVAFWCNPISGHATLYWYQQILGQGPKLLIQFQNNGVVDDSQLPKDRFSAERLKGVDSTLKIQPAKLEDSAVYLCASSQTSSYEQYFGPGTRLTVT.

This clonotype was found many times. The chain uses TRBV20-1 and TRBJ2-5; D is unresolved. Trimming took off 5 bases at V and 2 bases at J, with 6 bases between the two ends. The CDR3 consists of 11 residues. Germline CDR1 reads DFQATT; CDR2 reads SNEGSKA (reference sequence). This CDR3 is CSAYSQETQYF. CDR3 nucleotide sequence: TGCAGTGCTTACAGTCAAGAGACCCAGTACTTC.

This clonotype was observed many times. The rearrangement links TRBV28 to TRBJ2-3; 8 bases map to TRBD1. The CDR3 is 19 amino acids. V was pared by 5 bases and J by 3 bases, with 19 bases of the junction left unmatched. Germline V gene sequence: CDR1 MDHEN, CDR2 SYDVKM. The CDR3 nucleotides are TGTGCCAGCAGTCCACCCCGCGGGCAGGGGGCCTGGTTGACAGATACGCAGTATTTT. Amino acid sequence: CASSPPRGQGAWLTDTQYF.

In regard to this clonotype: This sequence may be a read error, since a much larger clone differs from it by one base. The chain carries TRBV6-9 and TRBJ2-7; 8 bases fit TRBD1. J gave up 5 bases and V 4 bases, and 10 bases lay outside the gene matches. Germline values: CDR1 MNHGY, CDR2 SVAAGI. The CDR3 totals 15 residues. The CDR3 sequence: CASSFLGRGQDEQYF. CDR3 DNA sequence: TGTGCCAGCAGTTTCTTAGGCAGGGGGCAAGACGAGCAGTACTTC.

This clonotype has only a few counts. This sequence joins TRBV25-1 and TRBJ2-7; 10 bases map to TRBD1. The ends lost 2 bases at V and 4 bases at J; junction bases unmatched: 14. There are 18 residues in the CDR3. Germline values: CDR1 MGHDK, CDR2 SYGVNS. CDR3 in amino acids: CASSEIISGTGDLYEQYF. The CDR3 DNA follows: TGTGCCAGCAGTGAAATCATTTCTGGGACAGGGGATTTATACGAGCAGTACTTC.

The chain joins TRBV25-1 to TRBJ1-1; D is perhaps TRBD1 (5 bases). V dropped 2 bases and J dropped 1 base, with 8 bases sitting between them. Germline CDR1 MGHDK, CDR2 SYGVNS. CDR3 length: 14 amino acids. CDR3 residues: CASSEGARNTEAFF. As DNA, the CDR3 is TGTGCCAGCAGTGAAGGGGCAAGGAACACTGAAGCTTTCTTT. The full variable domain, in which reference TRBV25-1 and TRBJ1-1 provide the parts outside the CDR3, is EADIYQTPRYLVIGTGKKITLECSQTMGHDKMYWYQQDPGMELHLIHYSYGVNSTEKGDLSSESTVSRIRTEHFPLTLESARPSHTSQYLCASSEGARNTEAFFGQGTRLTVV.

This clonotype was recorded at least ten times. The chain recombines TRBV4-1 with TRBJ1-1; D not certain. The germline CDR1 and CDR2 sequences are MGHRA and YSYEKL. This CDR3 comprises 14 residues. V was shortened by 1 base and J by 7 bases, with 13 bases between the two germline ends. For the CDR3, the DNA is TGCGCCAGCAGCCAAGTCCTGAGGCACAGTGAAGCTTTCTTT. This translates into CASSQVLRHSEAFF.

This clonotype was seen a handful of times. The chain joins TRBV5-1 to TRBJ2-3, with D perhaps matching TRBD2 (5 bases). CDR3 length: 16 amino acids. Germline CDR1 is SGHRS and CDR2 is YFSETQ. V dropped 1 base and J dropped 1 base, with 13 bases sitting between them. The CDR3, as DNA: TGCGCCAGCAGCTTGCGGACTCCTAGTCGCACAGATACGCAGTATTTT. Amino acids: CASSLRTPSRTDTQYF.

This clonotype was found many times. This chain joins TRBV7-8 and TRBJ1-2; 10 nucleotides align to TRBD1. The V gene's germline CDR1 is SGHVS and CDR2 FQNEAQ. V shed 5 bases and J 8 bases; nucleotides not matched to a gene: 8. This CDR3 spans 14 amino acids. In DNA form, the CDR3 reads TGTGCCAGCAGCGCTCGACAGGGGGCGCGAGGCTACACCTTC. Its protein product is CASSARQGARGYTF.

Ten or more counts support this clonotype. The chain combines TRBV12-3 or TRBV12-4 with TRBJ1-1; TRBD1 agrees at 9 bases. The CDR3 covers 16 residues. Trimming took 1 base from V and 6 from J; bases not matched to a gene: 9. The CDR3 DNA is TGTGCCAGCAGTTTAGAGGGGGACAGGGTCTACCCTGAAGCTTTCTTT. It is translated as CASSLEGDRVYPEAFF.

This clonotype has at least ten counts. The chain links TRBV29-1 to TRBJ2-1; D not certain. This CDR3 is 14 amino acids long. In germline, CDR1 is SQVTM, CDR2 ANQGSEA. Deletions cut 4 bases from V and 4 bases from J, with 14 bases between. CDR3 region: CSVVFVKVYNEQFF. The CDR3 nucleotides read TGCAGCGTTGTATTCGTCAAGGTGTACAATGAGCAGTTCTTC.

CDR3 coding DNA: TGTGCCAGCAGGAAATTGGACTACGAGCAGTACTTC. It encodes CASRKLDYEQYF. The genes are TRBV7-9 and TRBJ2-7; D not resolved. Germline V gives CDR1 SEHNR, CDR2 FQNEAQ (reference sequence). This CDR3 contains 12 residues. V lost 6 bases and J lost 3, with 9 bases in between.

The sample holds a few counts of this clonotype. The chain couples TRBV3-1 to TRBJ1-4; D not resolved. The ends were cut back, 3 bases at V and 10 bases at J, with 9 bases in the middle. CDR1 is LGHDT, CDR2 YNNKEL, per germline (reference sequence). CDR3 length: 12 amino acids. The CDR3 nucleotides are TGTGCCAGCAGCCATTCTAGCAGAAAACTGTTTTTT. It yields the protein CASSHSSRKLFF. The full variable domain, with the rest looked up from reference TRBV3-1 and TRBJ1-4, is DTAVSQTPKYLVTQMGNDKSIKCEQNLGHDTMYWYKQDSKKFLKIMFSYNNKELIINETVPNRFSPKSPDKAHLNLHINSLELGDSAVYFCASSHSSRKLFFGSGTQLSVL.

V and J are TRBV19 and TRBJ1-5; D perhaps matches TRBD1 (6 bases). Looked up from germline, CDR1 is LNHDA and CDR2 is SQIVND (reference sequence). Trimming cost V 1 base and J 6 bases, with 16 bases left between them. The CDR3 runs 16 residues. The CDR3 coding sequence is TGTGCCAGTAGTATAGGATACAGGGCGGACCCTCAGCCCCAGCATTTT. Translating gives CASSIGYRADPQPQHF.

The sample holds many counts of this clonotype. This chain joins TRBV6-2 or TRBV6-3 and TRBJ2-1; TRBD2 is a possible D gene (6 bases). Germline V gives CDR1 MNHEY, CDR2 SVGEGT. V dropped 6 bases and J dropped 6 bases, with 12 bases sitting between them. The CDR3 extends over 13 amino acids. The CDR3 protein is CASRTGESNEQFF. CDR3 sequence (DNA): TGTGCCAGCAGAACGGGGGAGTCCAATGAGCAGTTCTTC.

This clonotype was seen many times. This chain joins TRBV7-9 and TRBJ1-1; 8 bases fit TRBD1. Unmatched junction bases numbered 10, after V lost 5 bases and J lost 5 bases. The CDR3 sequence is 15 residues long. Germline loops: CDR1 SEHNR, CDR2 FQNEAQ (reference sequence). The CDR3 nucleotides are TGTGCCAGCAGCCCTAGGGGGACAGGATGGACTGAAGCTTTCTTT. This gives the protein CASSPRGTGWTEAFF.

This clonotype was seen at least ten times. The chain combines TRBV28 with TRBJ1-2; weak D call: TRBD1 (6 bases). CDR1 and CDR2 (germline): MDHEN, SYDVKM. CDR3 length equals 14 residues. V lost 3 bases to trimming and J lost 5 bases, with 13 bases between them. The CDR3 DNA reads TGTGCCAGCAGTTTCGGACAGACTTCTTATGGCTACACCTTC. Its protein is CASSFGQTSYGYTF.

The chain combines TRBV4-1 with TRBJ1-4, with 7 bases identical to TRBD1. J was trimmed by 7 bases and V by 5 bases; bases with no gene match: 7. The CDR3 loop spans 14 amino acids. Germline V gene lookup returns CDR1 MGHRA and CDR2 YSYEKL. The DNA of the CDR3 is TGCGCCAGCAGCAAAGGGGGCGCGGGTGAAAAACTGTTTTTT. Its protein product is CASSKGGAGEKLFF.

V and J are TRBV28 and TRBJ2-5, with D uncertain. There are 13 residues in the CDR3. Germline V CDR1 and CDR2: MDHEN, SYDVKM. Trimming took 2 bases from V and 5 from J, leaving 9 bases between them. The CDR3 DNA reads TGTGCCAGCAGTTTAGTAGTGTATGAGACCCAGTACTTC. Amino acid sequence: CASSLVVYETQYF.

This clonotype was counted only a few times. V usage is TRBV9 and J usage is TRBJ2-6; 7 bases are a match to TRBD2. V was clipped by 0 bases and J by 2 bases; unmatched bases: 2. The CDR3 runs 16 residues. Germline lookup yields CDR1 SGDLS and CDR2 YYNGEE. CDR3 nucleotide sequence: TGTGCCAGCAGCGTAGCTCGGGGGGCTGGGGCCAACGTCCTGACTTTC. Translating it yields CASSVARGAGANVLTF. The full variable domain, with the rest looked up from reference TRBV9 and TRBJ2-6, is DSGVTQTPKHLITATGQRVTLRCSPRSGDLSVYWYQQSLDQGLQFLIQYYNGEERAKGNILERFSAQQFPDLHSELNLSSLELGDSALYFCASSVARGAGANVLTFGAGSRLTVL.